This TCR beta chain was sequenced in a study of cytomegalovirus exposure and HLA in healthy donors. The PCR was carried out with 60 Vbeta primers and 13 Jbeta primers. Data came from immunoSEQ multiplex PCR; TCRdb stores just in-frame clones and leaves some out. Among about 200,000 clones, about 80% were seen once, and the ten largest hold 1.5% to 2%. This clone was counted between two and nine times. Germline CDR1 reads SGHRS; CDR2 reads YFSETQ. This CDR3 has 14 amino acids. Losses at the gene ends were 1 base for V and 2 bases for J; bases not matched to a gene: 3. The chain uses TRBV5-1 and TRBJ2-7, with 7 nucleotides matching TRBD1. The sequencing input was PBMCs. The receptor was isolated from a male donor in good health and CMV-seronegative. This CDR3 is CASSLNRGPYEQYF. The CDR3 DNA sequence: TGCGCCAGCAGCTTGAACAGGGGACCCTACGAGCAGTACTTC.